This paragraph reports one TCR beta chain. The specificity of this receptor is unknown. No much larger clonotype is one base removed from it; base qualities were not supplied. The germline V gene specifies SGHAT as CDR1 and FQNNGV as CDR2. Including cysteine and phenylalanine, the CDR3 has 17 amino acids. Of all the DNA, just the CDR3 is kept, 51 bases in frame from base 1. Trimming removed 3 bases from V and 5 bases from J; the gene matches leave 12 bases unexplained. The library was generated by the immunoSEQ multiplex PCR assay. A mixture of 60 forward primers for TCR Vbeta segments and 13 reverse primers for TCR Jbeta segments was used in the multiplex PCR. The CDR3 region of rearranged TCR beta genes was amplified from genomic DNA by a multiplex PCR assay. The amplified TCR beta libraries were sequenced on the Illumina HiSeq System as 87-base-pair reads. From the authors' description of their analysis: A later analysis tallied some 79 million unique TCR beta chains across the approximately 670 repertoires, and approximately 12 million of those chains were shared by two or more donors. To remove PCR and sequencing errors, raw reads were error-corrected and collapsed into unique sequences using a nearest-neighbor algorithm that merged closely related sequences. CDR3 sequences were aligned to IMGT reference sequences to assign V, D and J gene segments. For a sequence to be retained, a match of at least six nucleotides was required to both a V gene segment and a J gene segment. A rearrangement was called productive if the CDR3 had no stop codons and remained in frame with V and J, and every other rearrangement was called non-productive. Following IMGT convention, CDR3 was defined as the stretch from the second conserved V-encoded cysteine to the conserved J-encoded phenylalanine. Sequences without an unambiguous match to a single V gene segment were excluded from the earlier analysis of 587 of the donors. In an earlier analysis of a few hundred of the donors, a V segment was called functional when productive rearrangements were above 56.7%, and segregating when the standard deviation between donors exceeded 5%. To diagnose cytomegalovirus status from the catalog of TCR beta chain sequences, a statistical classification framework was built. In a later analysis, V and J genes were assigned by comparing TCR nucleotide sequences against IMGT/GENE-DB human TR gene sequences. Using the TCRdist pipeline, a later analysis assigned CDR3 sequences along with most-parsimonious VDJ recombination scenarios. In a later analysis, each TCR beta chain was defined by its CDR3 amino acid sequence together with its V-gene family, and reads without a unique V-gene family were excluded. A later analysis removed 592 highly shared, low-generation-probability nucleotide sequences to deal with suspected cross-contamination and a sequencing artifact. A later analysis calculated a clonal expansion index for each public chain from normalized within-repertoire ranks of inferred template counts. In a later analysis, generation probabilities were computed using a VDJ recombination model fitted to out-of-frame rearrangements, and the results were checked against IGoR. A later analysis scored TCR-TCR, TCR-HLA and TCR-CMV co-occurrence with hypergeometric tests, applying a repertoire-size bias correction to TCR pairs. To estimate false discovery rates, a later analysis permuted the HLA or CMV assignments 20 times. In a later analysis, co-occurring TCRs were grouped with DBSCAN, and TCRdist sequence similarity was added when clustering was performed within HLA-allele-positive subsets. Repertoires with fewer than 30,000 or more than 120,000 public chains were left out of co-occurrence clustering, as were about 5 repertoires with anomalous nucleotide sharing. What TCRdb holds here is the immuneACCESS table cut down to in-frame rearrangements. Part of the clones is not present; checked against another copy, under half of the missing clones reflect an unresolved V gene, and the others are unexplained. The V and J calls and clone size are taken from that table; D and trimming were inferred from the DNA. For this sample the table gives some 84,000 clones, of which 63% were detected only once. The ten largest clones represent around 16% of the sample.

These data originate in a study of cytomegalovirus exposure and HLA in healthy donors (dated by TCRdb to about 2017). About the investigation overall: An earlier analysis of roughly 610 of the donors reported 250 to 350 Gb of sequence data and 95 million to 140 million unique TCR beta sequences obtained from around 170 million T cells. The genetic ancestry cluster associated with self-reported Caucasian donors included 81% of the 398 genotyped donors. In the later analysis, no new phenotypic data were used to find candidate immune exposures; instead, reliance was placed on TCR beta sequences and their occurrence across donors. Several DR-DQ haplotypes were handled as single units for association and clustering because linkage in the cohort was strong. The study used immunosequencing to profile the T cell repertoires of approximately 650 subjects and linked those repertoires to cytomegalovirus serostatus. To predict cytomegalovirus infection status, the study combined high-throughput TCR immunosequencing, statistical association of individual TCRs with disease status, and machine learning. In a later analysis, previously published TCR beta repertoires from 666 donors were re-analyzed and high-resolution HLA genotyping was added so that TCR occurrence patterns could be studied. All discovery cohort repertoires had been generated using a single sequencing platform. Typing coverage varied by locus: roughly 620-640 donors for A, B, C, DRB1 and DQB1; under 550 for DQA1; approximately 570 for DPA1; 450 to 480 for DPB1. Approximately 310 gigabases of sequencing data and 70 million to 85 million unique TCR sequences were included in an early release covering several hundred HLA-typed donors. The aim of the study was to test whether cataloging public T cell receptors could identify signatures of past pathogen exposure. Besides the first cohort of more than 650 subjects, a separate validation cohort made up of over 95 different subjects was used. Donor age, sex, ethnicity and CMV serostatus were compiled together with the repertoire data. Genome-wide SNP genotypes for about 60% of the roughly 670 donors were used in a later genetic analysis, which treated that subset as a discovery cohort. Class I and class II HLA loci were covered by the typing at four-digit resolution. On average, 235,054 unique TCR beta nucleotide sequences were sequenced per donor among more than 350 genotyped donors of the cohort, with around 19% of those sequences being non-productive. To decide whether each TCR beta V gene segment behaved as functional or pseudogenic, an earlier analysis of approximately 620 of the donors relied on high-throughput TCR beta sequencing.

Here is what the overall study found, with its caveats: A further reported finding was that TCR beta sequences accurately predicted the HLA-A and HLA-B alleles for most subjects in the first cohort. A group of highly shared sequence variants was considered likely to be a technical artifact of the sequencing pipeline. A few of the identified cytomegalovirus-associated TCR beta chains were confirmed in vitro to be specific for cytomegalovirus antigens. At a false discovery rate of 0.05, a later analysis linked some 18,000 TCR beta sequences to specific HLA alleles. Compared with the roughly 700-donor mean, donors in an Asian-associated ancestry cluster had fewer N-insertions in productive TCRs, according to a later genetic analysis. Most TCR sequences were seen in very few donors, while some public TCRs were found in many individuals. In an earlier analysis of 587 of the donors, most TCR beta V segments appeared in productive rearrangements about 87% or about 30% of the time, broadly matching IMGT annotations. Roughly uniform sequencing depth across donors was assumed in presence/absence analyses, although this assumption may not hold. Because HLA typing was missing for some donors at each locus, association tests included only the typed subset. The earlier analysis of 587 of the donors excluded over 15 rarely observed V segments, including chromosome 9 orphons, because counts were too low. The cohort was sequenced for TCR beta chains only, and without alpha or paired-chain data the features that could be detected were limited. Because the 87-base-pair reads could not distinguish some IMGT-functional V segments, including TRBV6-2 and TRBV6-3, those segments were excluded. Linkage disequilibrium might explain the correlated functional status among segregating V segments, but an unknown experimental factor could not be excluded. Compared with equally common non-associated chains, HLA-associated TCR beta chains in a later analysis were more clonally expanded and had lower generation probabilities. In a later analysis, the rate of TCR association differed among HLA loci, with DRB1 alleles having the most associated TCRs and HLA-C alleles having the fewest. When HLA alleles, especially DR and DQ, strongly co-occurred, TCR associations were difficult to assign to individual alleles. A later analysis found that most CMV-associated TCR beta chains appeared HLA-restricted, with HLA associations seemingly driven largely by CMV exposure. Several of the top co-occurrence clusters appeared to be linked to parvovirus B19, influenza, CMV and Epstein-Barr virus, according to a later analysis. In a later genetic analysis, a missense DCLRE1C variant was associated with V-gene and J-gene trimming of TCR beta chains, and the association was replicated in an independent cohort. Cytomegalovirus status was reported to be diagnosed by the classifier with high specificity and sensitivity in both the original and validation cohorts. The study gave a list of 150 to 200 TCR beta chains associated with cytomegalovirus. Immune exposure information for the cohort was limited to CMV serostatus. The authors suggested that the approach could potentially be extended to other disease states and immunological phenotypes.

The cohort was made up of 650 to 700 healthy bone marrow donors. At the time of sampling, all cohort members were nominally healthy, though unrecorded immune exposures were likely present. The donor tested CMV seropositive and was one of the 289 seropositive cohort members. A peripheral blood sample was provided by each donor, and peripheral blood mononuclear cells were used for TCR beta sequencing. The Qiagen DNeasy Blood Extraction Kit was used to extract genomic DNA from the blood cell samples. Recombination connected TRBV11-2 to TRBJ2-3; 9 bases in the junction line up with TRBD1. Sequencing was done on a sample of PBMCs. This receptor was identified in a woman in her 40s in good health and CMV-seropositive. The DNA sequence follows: TGTGCCAGCAGCTTTCTCCACAAGGGACAGGGAGGAGATACGCAGTATTTT. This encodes CASSFLHKGQGGDTQYF.